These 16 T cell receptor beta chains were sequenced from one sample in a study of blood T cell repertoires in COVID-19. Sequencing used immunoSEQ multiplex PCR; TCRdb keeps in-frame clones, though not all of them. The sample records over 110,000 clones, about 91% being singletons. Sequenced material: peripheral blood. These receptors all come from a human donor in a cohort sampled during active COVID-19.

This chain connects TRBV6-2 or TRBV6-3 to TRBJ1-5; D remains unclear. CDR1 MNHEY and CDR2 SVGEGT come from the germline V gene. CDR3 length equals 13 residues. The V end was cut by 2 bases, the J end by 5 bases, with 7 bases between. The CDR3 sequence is CASSYNHYQPQHF. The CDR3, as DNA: TGTGCCAGCAGTTACAACCACTATCAGCCCCAGCATTTT.

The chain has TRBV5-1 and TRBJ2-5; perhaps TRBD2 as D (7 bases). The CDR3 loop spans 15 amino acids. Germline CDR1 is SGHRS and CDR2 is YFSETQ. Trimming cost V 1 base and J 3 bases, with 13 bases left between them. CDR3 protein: CASSLIAGDKETQYF. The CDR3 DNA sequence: TGCGCCAGCAGCTTGATTGCGGGGGACAAAGAGACCCAGTACTTC. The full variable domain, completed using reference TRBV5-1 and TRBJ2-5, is KAGVTQTPRYLIKTRGQQVTLSCSPISGHRSVSWYQQTPGQGLQFLFEYFSETQRNKGNFPGRFSGRQFSNSRSEMNVSTLELGDSALYLCASSLIAGDKETQYFGPGTRLLVL.

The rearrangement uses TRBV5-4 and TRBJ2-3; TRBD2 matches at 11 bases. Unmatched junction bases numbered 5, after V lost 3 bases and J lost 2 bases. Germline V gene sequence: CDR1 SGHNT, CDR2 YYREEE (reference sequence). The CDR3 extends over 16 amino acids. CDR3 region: CASSYRLAGNTDTQYF. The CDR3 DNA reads TGTGCCAGCAGCTACCGACTAGCGGGGAACACAGATACGCAGTATTTT.

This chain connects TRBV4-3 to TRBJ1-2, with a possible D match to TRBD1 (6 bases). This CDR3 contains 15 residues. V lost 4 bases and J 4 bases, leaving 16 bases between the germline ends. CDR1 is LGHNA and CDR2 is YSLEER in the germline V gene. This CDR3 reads CASSRTDRSLYGYTF. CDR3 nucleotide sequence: TGCGCCAGCAGCCGCACTGACAGGAGTCTCTATGGCTACACCTTC.

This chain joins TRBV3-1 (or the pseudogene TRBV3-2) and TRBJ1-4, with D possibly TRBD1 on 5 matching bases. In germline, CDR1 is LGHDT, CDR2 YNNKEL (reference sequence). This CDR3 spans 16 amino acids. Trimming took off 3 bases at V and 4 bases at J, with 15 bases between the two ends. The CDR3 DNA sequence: TGTGCCAGCAGCCACTCCGGACACGGGTATAATGAAAAACTGTTTTTT. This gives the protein CASSHSGHGYNEKLFF.

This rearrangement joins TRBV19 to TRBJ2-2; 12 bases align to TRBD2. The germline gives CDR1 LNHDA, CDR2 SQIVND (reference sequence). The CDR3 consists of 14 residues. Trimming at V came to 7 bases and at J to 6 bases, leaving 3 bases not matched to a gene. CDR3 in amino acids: CASKASGGAGELFF. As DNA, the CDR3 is TGTGCCAGTAAGGCTAGCGGGGGGGCCGGGGAGCTGTTTTTT. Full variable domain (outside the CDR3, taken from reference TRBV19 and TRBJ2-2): DGGITQSPKYLFRKEGQNVTLSCEQNLNHDAMYWYRQDPGQGLRLIYYSQIVNDFQKGDIAEGYSVSREKKESFPLTVTSAQKNPTAFYLCASKASGGAGELFFGEGSRLTVL.

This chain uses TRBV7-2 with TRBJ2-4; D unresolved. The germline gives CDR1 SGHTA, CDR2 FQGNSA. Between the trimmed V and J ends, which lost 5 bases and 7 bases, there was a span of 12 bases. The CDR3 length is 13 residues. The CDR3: CASSTDPRNIQYF. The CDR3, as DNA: TGTGCCAGCAGCACAGACCCCAGGAACATTCAGTACTTC. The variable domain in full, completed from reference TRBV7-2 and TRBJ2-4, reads GAGVSQSPSNKVTEKGKDVELRCDPISGHTALYWYRQSLGQGLEFLIYFQGNSAPDKSGLPSDRFSAERTGGSVSTLTIQRTQQEDSAVYLCASSTDPRNIQYFGAGTRLSVL.

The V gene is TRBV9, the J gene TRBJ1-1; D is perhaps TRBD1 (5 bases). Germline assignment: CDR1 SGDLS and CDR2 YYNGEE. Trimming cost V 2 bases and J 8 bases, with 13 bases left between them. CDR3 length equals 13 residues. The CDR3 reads CASSVEPSGEAFF. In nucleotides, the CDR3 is TGTGCCAGCAGCGTCGAACCTTCAGGGGAAGCTTTCTTT.

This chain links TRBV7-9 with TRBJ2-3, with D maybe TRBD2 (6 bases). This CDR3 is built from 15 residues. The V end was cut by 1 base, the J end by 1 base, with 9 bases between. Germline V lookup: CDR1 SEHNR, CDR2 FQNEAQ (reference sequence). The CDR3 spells CASSLGEVGTDTQYF. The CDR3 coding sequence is TGTGCCAGCAGCTTAGGGGAGGTAGGCACAGATACGCAGTATTTT.

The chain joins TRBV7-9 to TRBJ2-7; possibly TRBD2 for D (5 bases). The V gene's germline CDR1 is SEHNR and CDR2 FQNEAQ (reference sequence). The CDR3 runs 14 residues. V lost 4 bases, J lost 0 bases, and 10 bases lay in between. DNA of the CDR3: TGTGCCAGCAGCTCAAGCGGTGACTCCTACGAGCAGTACTTC. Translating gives CASSSSGDSYEQYF.

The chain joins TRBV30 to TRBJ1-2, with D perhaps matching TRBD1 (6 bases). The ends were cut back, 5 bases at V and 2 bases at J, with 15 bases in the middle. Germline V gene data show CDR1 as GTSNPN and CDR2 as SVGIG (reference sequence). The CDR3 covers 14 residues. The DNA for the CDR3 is TGTGCCTGGGGGGCCGGGACATCCAACTATGGCTACACCTTC. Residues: CAWGAGTSNYGYTF.

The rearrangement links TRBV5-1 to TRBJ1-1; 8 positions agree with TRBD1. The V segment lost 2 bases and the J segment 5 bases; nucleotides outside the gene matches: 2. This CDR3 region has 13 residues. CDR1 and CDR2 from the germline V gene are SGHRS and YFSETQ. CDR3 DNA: TGCGCCAGCAGCTTTACAGGGGGAACTGAAGCTTTCTTT. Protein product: CASSFTGGTEAFF.

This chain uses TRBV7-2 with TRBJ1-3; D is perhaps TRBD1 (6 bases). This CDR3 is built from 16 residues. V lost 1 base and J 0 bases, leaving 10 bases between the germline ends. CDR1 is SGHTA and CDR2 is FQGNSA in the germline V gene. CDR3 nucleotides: TGTGCCAGCAGCTTAGGAGGACAGTCCTCTGGAAACACCATATATTTT. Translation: CASSLGGQSSGNTIYF.

The DNA of the CDR3 is TGTGCCAGCAGCCCAACCTGGACAGGGCAAGAGACCCAGTACTTC. It specifies CASSPTWTGQETQYF. The J gene is TRBJ2-5, the V gene TRBV7-9; 8 bases align to TRBD1. CDR1 is SEHNR and CDR2 is FQNEAQ in the germline V gene (reference sequence). This CDR3 is 15 amino acids long. J was trimmed by 2 bases and V by 5 bases; bases with no gene match: 7.

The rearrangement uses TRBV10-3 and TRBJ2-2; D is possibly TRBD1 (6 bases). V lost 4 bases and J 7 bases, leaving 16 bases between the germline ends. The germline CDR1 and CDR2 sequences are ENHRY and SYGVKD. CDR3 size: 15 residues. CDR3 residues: CAISGTGKRGGELFF. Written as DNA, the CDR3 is TGTGCCATCAGTGGAACAGGGAAACGAGGCGGGGAGCTGTTTTTT.

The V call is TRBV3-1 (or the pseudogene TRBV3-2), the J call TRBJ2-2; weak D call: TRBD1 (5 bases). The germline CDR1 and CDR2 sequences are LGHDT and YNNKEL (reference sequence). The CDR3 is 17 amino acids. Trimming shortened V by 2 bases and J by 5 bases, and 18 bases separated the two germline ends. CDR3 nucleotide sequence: TGTGCCAGCAGCCAAAGGAGCCAGGGCCTAATTACCGGGGAGCTGTTTTTT. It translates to CASSQRSQGLITGELFF.